This T cell receptor (beta chain) stems from a study of spatial heterogeneity in lung cancer. V lost 6 bases to trimming and J lost 10 bases, with 16 bases between them. This CDR3 has 14 residues. The germline gives CDR1 MGHDK, CDR2 SYGVNS. TCRdb passed the 5' RACE reads through MiXCR, listing each CDR3 protein once. The sample holds roughly 72,000 distinct CDR3 sequences, approximately 8.9% seen once. The time point here: blood at routine non-recurrence follow-up after resection. This clonotype was seen more than once but under ten times. The chain couples TRBV25-1 to TRBJ1-6; D might be TRBD1 (6 bases). The source of this sequence is a female donor with early-stage non-small cell lung cancer. This specimen was PBMCs, taken at follow-up. The CDR3, as DNA: TGTGCCAGCAGCCAACCTACAGGGTACTCACCCCTCCACTTT. It specifies CASSQPTGYSPLHF.